A selection of T cell receptor beta chains follows, all from one sample in a study of blood T cell repertoires in COVID-19. Repertoires were generated with immunoSEQ multiplex PCR, while TCRdb's copy carries only in-frame clones and drops some. The top ten clones hold around 9% of a sample with approximately 200,000 clones, 75% to 90% of them seen once. What was sequenced was PBMCs or T cells enriched from blood (not recorded which). Receptor source: a man aged 35 to 55 who had recovered from COVID-19. Each CDR3 is given with its conserved first and last residue. D genes are given only for firm matches. Part of the rows lack a size; the others show once, few, many or a class for expanded clones.

>14|TRBJ1-1|TRBV14|.|.
TGTGCCAGCAGCCAAGCGGGTATGAACACTGAAGCTTTCTTT
CASSQAGMNTEAFF
>13|TRBJ1-6|TRBV27|.|.
TGTGCCAGCAGTTTAGAGGGGAGGTGGGCCCTCCACTTT
CASSLEGRWALHF
>14|TRBJ2-7|TRBV5-4|.|TRBD1
TGTGCCACCACTCGGGGACAGGGGGCAGACGAGCAGTACTTC
CATTRGQGADEQYF
>13|TRBJ1-2|TRBV29-1|.|.
TGCAGCGTTGTGGGGGGGCGCGAAAGTGGCTACACCTTC
CSVVGGRESGYTF
>12|TRBJ2-3|TRBV5-1|.|.
TGCGCCAGCAGCCCGAGCACAGATACGCAGTATTTT
CASSPSTDTQYF
>15|TRBJ2-7|TRBV10-3|.|TRBD2
TGTGCCATCAGTGGGGGACTAGCGGGAGCAGTCGAGCAGTACTTC
CAISGGLAGAVEQYF
>15|TRBJ1-5|TRBV6-6|.|.
TGTGCCAGCGGGCGGGTTTCGGGGAAGAATCAGCCCCAGCATTTT
CASGRVSGKNQPQHF
>14|TRBJ2-3|TRBV10-3|.|.
TGTGCCATCAGTGAGTCGAGAGATTCGGGTACGCAGTATTTT
CAISESRDSGTQYF
>16|TRBJ2-3|TRBV27|.|TRBD1
TGTGCCAGCAGTTTAGGGACAGGTTATAGCACAGATACGCAGTATTTT
CASSLGTGYSTDTQYF
>14|TRBJ1-1|TRBV7-2|once|.
TGTGCCAGCAGCCCTCTCGGAGCGAACACTGAAGCTTTCTTT
CASSPLGANTEAFF
>14|TRBJ1-5|TRBV30|.|.
TGTGCCTGGAGTGTAGGCCAGGGCTCTGAGCCCCAGCATTTT
CAWSVGQGSEPQHF
>10|TRBJ2-1|TRBV29-1|.|.
TGCAGCGTCGCGAACAATGAGCAGTTCTTC
CSVANNEQFF
>14|TRBJ1-2|TRBV4-1|few|.
TGCGCCAGCAGCCAAGATACTCAGAGGGGGGGCTACACCTTC
CASSQDTQRGGYTF
>14|TRBJ2-7|TRBV6-4|.|.
TGTGCCAGCAGGGAGAGGGTGTGGGACTACGAGCAGTACTTC
CASRERVWDYEQYF
>16|TRBJ2-3|TRBV5-1|.|TRBD1
TGCGCCAGCAGCTCAAGGGCAGGGGGAAAAGCAGATACGCAGTATTTT
CASSSRAGGKADTQYF
>12|TRBJ2-1|TRBV9|.|.
TGTGCCAGCAGCGCAGACCCCGGGGTGCAGTTCTTC
CASSADPGVQFF
>12|TRBJ1-1|TRBV10-3|.|.
TGTGCCATCACCGACCAAAGGGGGTCGGCTTTCTTT
CAITDQRGSAFF
>11|TRBJ1-1|TRBV19|.|.
TGTGCCAGTACTTATGCGTTCGAAGCTTTCTTT
CASTYAFEAFF
>14|TRBJ2-7|TRBV30|.|TRBD1
TGTGCCTGGAGTGCAGGGGGTGTACAAGGCGAGCAGTACTTC
CAWSAGGVQGEQYF
>15|TRBJ1-1|TRBV5-1|.|.
TGCGCCAGCAGCCCCCGTTCGGGAGCTCACACTGAAGCTTTCTTT
CASSPRSGAHTEAFF
>14|TRBJ1-1|TRBV6-5|.|.
TGTGCCAGCAGCCGCGGGGGGACGGCCACTGAAGCTTTCTTT
CASSRGGTATEAFF
>15|TRBJ2-7|TRBV9|.|TRBD2
TGTGCCAGCAGCGTAGCTTTCGCGGGGGGATACGAGCAGTACTTC
CASSVAFAGGYEQYF
>14|TRBJ1-2|TRBV5-4|.|.
TGTGCCAGCAACCCCGAGGGGGGAGGGCGTGGCTACACCTTC
CASNPEGGGRGYTF
>16|TRBJ1-2|TRBV9|.|.
TGTGCCAGCAGCGTAGTCCGCGCGATCGAACCCCCTGGCTACACCTTC
CASSVVRAIEPPGYTF
>14|TRBJ2-7|TRBV5-6|.|.
TGTGCCAGCAGCTTTAGAATTAGCTCCTACGAGCAGTACTTC
CASSFRISSYEQYF
>15|TRBJ1-2|TRBV5-1|.|TRBD1
TGCGCCAGCAGCTTGGCCCCGGGACAGACCTATGGCTACACCTTC
CASSLAPGQTYGYTF
>15|TRBJ2-7|TRBV11-2|once|.
TGTGCCAGCAGCTTAGGTGCGGGATCCATTTACGAGCAGTACTTC
CASSLGAGSIYEQYF
>16|TRBJ2-1|TRBV9|.|TRBD1
TGTGCCAGCAGCGTAGAATTTGGGACAGGGGCAAGTGAGCAGTTCTTC
CASSVEFGTGASEQFF
>14|TRBJ1-2|TRBV2|.|TRBD1
TGTGCCAGCAGTCGGACAGGGAGACTATATGGCTACACCTTC
CASSRTGRLYGYTF
>16|TRBJ2-7|TRBV4-2|.|TRBD1
TGTGCCAGCAGCCAGGGGACAGGAGCTTTCTCCTACGAGCAGTACTTC
CASSQGTGAFSYEQYF
>11|TRBJ2-2|TRBV30|few|.
TGTGCCTGGTGGGGCGGCGGGGAGCTGTTTTTT
CAWWGGGELFF
>14|TRBJ2-5|TRBV5-1|.|.
TGCGCCAGCAGCTTTACTGGGCCCAAAGAGACCCAGTACTTC
CASSFTGPKETQYF
>17|TRBJ2-3|TRBV5-1|.|TRBD1
TGCGCCAGCAGCTTGGGCATTACAGGGGGTGCAGCAGATACGCAGTATTTT
CASSLGITGGAADTQYF
>13|TRBJ2-7|TRBV24-1|.|.
TGTGCCACCAGTGATTTGTTGACAGCCGAGCAGTACTTC
CATSDLLTAEQYF
>15|TRBJ2-3|TRBV18|.|.
TGTGCCAGCTCACCACGTTACTCAGGGACAGATACGCAGTATTTT
CASSPRYSGTDTQYF
>15|TRBJ2-5|TRBV7-9|.|TRBD2
TGTGCCAGCAGCTTAGTCCTAGCGGGAGAGGAGACCCAGTACTTC
CASSLVLAGEETQYF
>14|TRBJ2-2|TRBV7-3|.|.
TGTGCCACGAAACAGACACTGAACACCGGGGAGCTGTTTTTT
CATKQTLNTGELFF